A selection of T cell receptor beta chains follows, all from one sample in a study of blood T cells in healthy people across ages. A single record per CDR3 protein comes from TCRdb applying MiXCR to the 5' RACE reads. This table has about 730,000 distinct CDR3 sequences, 35% to 45% appearing once. Sequenced input: blood. The receptors were gathered from a woman aged 55-70 years in good health. The CDR3 runs from the conserved cysteine through the conserved F or W. Each record gives: J gene, D gene, V gene, CDR3 protein. D genes are given only for firm matches.

>TRBJ2-4|TRBD1|TRBV6-1
CASSPVTGTGGKNIQYF
>TRBJ2-1|-|TRBV11-3
CASSLEVSAYNEQFF
>TRBJ2-7|-|TRBV6-5
CASSYSIWGSSYEQYF
>-|TRBD1|TRBV6-2/TRBV6-3
CASSYGRQGHEQYF
>TRBJ1-2|-|TRBV7-6
CASSLVGTGTVGYTF
>TRBJ2-5|TRBD1|TRBV20-1
CSARAPSTGGYQETQYF
>TRBJ2-7|TRBD1|TRBV5-1
CASSHDRVQVEQYF
>TRBJ2-1|TRBD2|TRBV7-3
CASSSTLAGDGGEQFF
>TRBJ2-7|-|TRBV29-1
CSAEGSHEQYF
>TRBJ2-7|-|TRBV24-1
CATSDFSLAGPTPYEQYF
>TRBJ2-3|TRBD2|TRBV9
CASSVDAGEFTDTQYF
>TRBJ1-6|-|TRBV27
CASSLLSGGSPLHF
>TRBJ1-2|-|TRBV12-3/TRBV12-4
CASSLNGYTF
>TRBJ1-1|-|TRBV6-2/TRBV6-3
CASTEIETGTEAFF
>TRBJ1-2|-|TRBV20-1
CSSSEGSSYGYTF
>TRBJ2-5|TRBD2|TRBV3-1
CASSLPLAGGSNEQYF
>TRBJ2-4|TRBD2|TRBV6-2/TRBV6-3
CASSSDLAGGVQNIQYF
>TRBJ2-3|TRBD2|TRBV10-3
CAINRLAASTDTQYF
>TRBJ2-1|TRBD2|TRBV12-3/TRBV12-4
CASSLSGGEQFF
>TRBJ1-1|TRBD1|TRBV7-9
CASNPGQGAREAFF
>TRBJ1-1|-|TRBV12-3/TRBV12-4
CASSRRTGNTEAFF
>TRBJ1-2|-|TRBV4-2
CASSQVDRLVGGYTF
>TRBJ2-3|TRBD2|TRBV20-1
CSARGTSGASTKDTQYF
>TRBJ2-2|-|TRBV13
CASRTGTINTGELFF
>TRBJ2-1|-|TRBV6-4
CASRGHNEQFF